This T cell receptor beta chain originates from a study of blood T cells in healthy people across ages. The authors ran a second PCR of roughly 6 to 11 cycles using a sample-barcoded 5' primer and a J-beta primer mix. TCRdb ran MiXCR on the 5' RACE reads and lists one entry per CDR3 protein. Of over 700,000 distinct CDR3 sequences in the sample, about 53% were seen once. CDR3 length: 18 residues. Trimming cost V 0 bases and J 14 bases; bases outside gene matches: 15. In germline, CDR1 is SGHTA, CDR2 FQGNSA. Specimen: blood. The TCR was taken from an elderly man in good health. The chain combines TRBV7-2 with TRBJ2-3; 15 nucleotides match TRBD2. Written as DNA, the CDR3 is TGTGCCAGCAGCTTAGCTGTCGGACTAGCGGGAGGGAGCAGATACGCGTATTTT. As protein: CASSLAVGLAGGSRYAYF.